This TCR beta chain was captured by sequencing in a study of T cells in women clearing cervical HPV infection. Study-level background: Case blood drawn at lesion detection; control blood after infection cleared. Study conclusions and caveats: Richness differences could reflect unmeasured T-cell content per sample. TRBV6-7 abundance was lower in cases than controls (0.11% versus 0.16%). Repertoire richness, not evenness, was significantly elevated in CIN3+ cases versus controls.

Only in-frame clones appear in the TCRdb table, and some are missing; sequencing was by immunoSEQ multiplex PCR. The table for this sample gives 14,000 or so clones. Per the germline V gene, CDR1 is KGHSH and CDR2 is LQKENI. The CDR3 is made up of 13 amino acids. As for this clone: Its antigen is unidentified. Sequencing ends 3 residues short of the CDR3 end; the germline J gene provides the rest.

This chain uses TRBV18 with TRBJ1-2; D gene ambiguous. This TCR came from a woman between 18 and 70 years old with a cervical HPV16 infection that either progressed to CIN3+ or cleared (not recorded which). The sample taken for sequencing was blood buffy coat. CDR3 DNA, as far as it was read: TGTGCCAGCTCACCTTCTGAGTACAATGAC. This codes for CASSPSEYND. The whole CDR3 sequence reads CASSPSEYNDYTF. The full variable domain, completed using reference TRBV18 and TRBJ1-2, is NAGVMQNPRHLVRRRGQEARLRCSPMKGHSHVYWYRQLPEEGLKFMVYLQKENIIDESGMPKERFSAEFPKEGPSILRIQQVVRGDSAAYFCASSPSEYNDYTFGSGTRLTVV.